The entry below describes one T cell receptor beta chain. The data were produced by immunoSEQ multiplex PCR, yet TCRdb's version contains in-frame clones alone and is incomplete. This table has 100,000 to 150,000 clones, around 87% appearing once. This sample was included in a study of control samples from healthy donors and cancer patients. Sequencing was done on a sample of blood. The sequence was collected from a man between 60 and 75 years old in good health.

For the CDR3, the DNA is TGTGCCAGCAGCTTGTCAGGCCCCCAGCCAGGGCTTAGCTCCTACAATGAGCAGTTCTTC. Amino acids: CASSLSGPQPGLSSYNEQFF. The chain employs TRBV13 and TRBJ2-1; D is perhaps TRBD1 (5 bases). Trimming removed 3 bases from V and 0 bases from J, with 24 bases in between. The CDR3 has 20 residues. Germline loops: CDR1 PRHDT, CDR2 FYEKMQ (reference sequence).